The rows below give T cell receptor beta chains drawn from one sample of a study of shared clonotypes between healthy human individuals. TCRdb's table, derived via immunoSEQ multiplex PCR, lists solely in-frame clones and lacks some. The sample has some 2,100,000 clones, around 95% seen once. Input material: naive CD4+ T cells sorted from blood. All receptors derive from a man between 18 and 35 years old in good health. Both conserved end residues are part of each CDR3. D genes are given only for firm matches. Size tells how often a clone was seen (once, few, many) or the class of an expanded clone, and some rows leave it out.

D gene: .; J gene: TRBJ2-1; V gene: TRBV10-3; clone size: once; CDR3 protein: CATTRGVFDEQFF; CDR3 DNA: TGTGCCACGACTAGAGGTGTCTTCGATGAGCAGTTCTTC
D gene: .; J gene: TRBJ1-5; V gene: TRBV6-5; clone size: .; CDR3 protein: CASKTSNQPQHF; CDR3 DNA: TGTGCCAGCAAGACGAGCAATCAGCCCCAGCATTTT
D gene: .; J gene: TRBJ2-2; V gene: TRBV18; clone size: .; CDR3 protein: CASSPKTFFSDWGNTGELFF; CDR3 DNA: TGTGCCAGCTCACCTAAAACCTTCTTTTCGGACTGGGGGAACACCGGGGAGCTGTTTTTT
D gene: .; J gene: TRBJ2-3; V gene: TRBV7-9; clone size: once; CDR3 protein: CASSLLDLSTDTQYF; CDR3 DNA: TGTGCCAGCAGCTTGCTCGACCTGAGCACAGATACGCAGTATTTT
D gene: .; J gene: TRBJ1-5; V gene: TRBV2; clone size: .; CDR3 protein: CASSGQISNQPQHF; CDR3 DNA: TGTGCCAGCAGCGGACAGATTAGCAATCAGCCCCAGCATTTT
D gene: .; J gene: TRBJ1-2; V gene: TRBV6-5; clone size: .; CDR3 protein: CASSPTGPYGYTF; CDR3 DNA: TGTGCCAGCAGTCCCACAGGGCCCTATGGCTACACCTTC
D gene: .; J gene: TRBJ1-5; V gene: TRBV28; clone size: .; CDR3 protein: CASRGGGGGNQPQHF; CDR3 DNA: TGTGCCAGCAGGGGGGGAGGAGGTGGGAATCAGCCCCAGCATTTT
D gene: .; J gene: TRBJ2-7; V gene: TRBV28; clone size: .; CDR3 protein: CASTLSRGGYEQYF; CDR3 DNA: TGTGCCAGCACCCTTTCCCGGGGCGGATACGAGCAGTACTTC
D gene: TRBD1; J gene: TRBJ2-2; V gene: TRBV28; clone size: .; CDR3 protein: CASSRGTGGTGELFF; CDR3 DNA: TGTGCCAGCAGTCGCGGGACAGGGGGCACCGGGGAGCTGTTTTTT
D gene: .; J gene: TRBJ2-5; V gene: TRBV10-3; clone size: .; CDR3 protein: CAISESGDSETQYF; CDR3 DNA: TGTGCCATCAGTGAGTCGGGGGACTCAGAGACCCAGTACTTC
D gene: .; J gene: TRBJ1-5; V gene: TRBV5-4; clone size: .; CDR3 protein: CASSFSGNQPQHF; CDR3 DNA: TGTGCCAGCAGCTTTTCGGGGAATCAGCCCCAGCATTTT
D gene: .; J gene: TRBJ1-5; V gene: TRBV21-1; clone size: .; CDR3 protein: CASRLRPQHF; CDR3 DNA: TGTGCCAGCAGGTTACGGCCCCAGCATTTT
D gene: .; J gene: TRBJ2-7; V gene: TRBV4-1; clone size: once; CDR3 protein: CASSQVTGIYEQYF; CDR3 DNA: TGCGCCAGCAGCCAAGTTACGGGGATCTACGAGCAGTACTTC
D gene: .; J gene: TRBJ2-5; V gene: TRBV10-1; clone size: .; CDR3 protein: CASSESTGPGETQYF; CDR3 DNA: TGCGCCAGCAGTGAGTCAACAGGGCCTGGGGAGACCCAGTACTTC
D gene: .; J gene: TRBJ2-1; V gene: TRBV28; clone size: .; CDR3 protein: CASRRAGTPINEQFF; CDR3 DNA: TGTGCCAGCAGGAGGGCCGGGACCCCAATCAATGAGCAGTTCTTC
D gene: TRBD1; J gene: TRBJ1-1; V gene: TRBV18; clone size: .; CDR3 protein: CASSPGTDEAFF; CDR3 DNA: TGTGCCAGCTCACCCGGGACAGATGAAGCTTTCTTT
D gene: TRBD1; J gene: TRBJ2-5; V gene: TRBV28; clone size: .; CDR3 protein: CASSLPIPDRAWQETQYF; CDR3 DNA: TGTGCCAGCAGTTTACCCATTCCGGACAGGGCCTGGCAAGAGACCCAGTACTTC
D gene: .; J gene: TRBJ1-5; V gene: TRBV11-2; clone size: .; CDR3 protein: CASSLDGAVNQPQHF; CDR3 DNA: TGTGCCAGCAGCTTAGATGGGGCAGTGAATCAGCCCCAGCATTTT
D gene: .; J gene: TRBJ2-1; V gene: TRBV4-1; clone size: .; CDR3 protein: CASSQGDRRDNEQFF; CDR3 DNA: TGCGCCAGCAGCCAAGGTGACAGGCGAGACAATGAGCAGTTCTTC
D gene: .; J gene: TRBJ1-1; V gene: TRBV11-2; clone size: .; CDR3 protein: CASRNSWGAGNTEAFF; CDR3 DNA: TGTGCCAGCAGGAACTCATGGGGGGCGGGGAACACTGAAGCTTTCTTT
D gene: TRBD1; J gene: TRBJ1-6; V gene: TRBV30; clone size: .; CDR3 protein: CACTGQANSPLHF; CDR3 DNA: TGTGCCTGCACGGGACAGGCTAATTCACCCCTCCACTTT
D gene: .; J gene: TRBJ1-5; V gene: TRBV30; clone size: .; CDR3 protein: CAWNEGSNQPQHF; CDR3 DNA: TGTGCCTGGAACGAGGGAAGCAATCAGCCCCAGCATTTT
D gene: TRBD1; J gene: TRBJ1-1; V gene: TRBV29-1; clone size: .; CDR3 protein: CSVQGGGDGTEAFF; CDR3 DNA: TGCAGCGTCCAAGGAGGGGGCGATGGCACTGAAGCTTTCTTT
D gene: .; J gene: TRBJ1-3; V gene: TRBV28; clone size: .; CDR3 protein: CASSLMPNTIYF; CDR3 DNA: TGTGCCAGCAGTTTAATGCCAAACACCATATATTTT
D gene: .; J gene: TRBJ2-5; V gene: TRBV29-1; clone size: .; CDR3 protein: CSVGGETQYF; CDR3 DNA: TGCAGCGTGGGGGGTGAGACCCAGTACTTC
D gene: .; J gene: TRBJ1-5; V gene: TRBV18; clone size: few; CDR3 protein: CASSPGAANQPQHF; CDR3 DNA: TGTGCCAGCTCACCAGGGGCAGCCAATCAGCCCCAGCATTTT
D gene: .; J gene: TRBJ1-6; V gene: TRBV7-2; clone size: .; CDR3 protein: CASSLRTGSYNSPLHF; CDR3 DNA: TGTGCCAGCAGCTTACGAACAGGGTCCTATAATTCACCCCTCCACTTT
D gene: .; J gene: TRBJ2-5; V gene: TRBV6-6; clone size: .; CDR3 protein: CASRPGAVETQYF; CDR3 DNA: TGTGCCAGCAGGCCGGGAGCGGTGGAGACCCAGTACTTC
D gene: TRBD1; J gene: TRBJ2-7; V gene: TRBV7-9; clone size: .; CDR3 protein: CASSPPVGPGQAISYEQYF; CDR3 DNA: TGTGCCAGCAGCCCCCCCGTAGGTCCGGGACAGGCAATCTCCTACGAGCAGTACTTC
D gene: TRBD1; J gene: TRBJ2-7; V gene: TRBV4-3; clone size: .; CDR3 protein: CASSHARDRGYEQYF; CDR3 DNA: TGCGCCAGCAGCCATGCCCGGGACAGGGGATACGAGCAGTACTTC
D gene: TRBD2; J gene: TRBJ2-7; V gene: TRBV25-1; clone size: .; CDR3 protein: CASSVLAGRSYEQYF; CDR3 DNA: TGTGCCAGCAGTGTCCTAGCGGGGAGATCCTACGAGCAGTACTTC
D gene: .; J gene: TRBJ2-2; V gene: TRBV9; clone size: .; CDR3 protein: CASSLTPTGELFF; CDR3 DNA: TGTGCCAGCAGCCTTACCCCCACCGGGGAGCTGTTTTTT
D gene: .; J gene: TRBJ2-1; V gene: TRBV5-1; clone size: .; CDR3 protein: CASSTGLDEQFF; CDR3 DNA: TGCGCCAGCAGCACAGGGCTTGATGAGCAGTTCTTC
D gene: TRBD2; J gene: TRBJ2-7; V gene: TRBV4-1; clone size: once; CDR3 protein: CASSPFGGRAPYEQYF; CDR3 DNA: TGCGCCAGCAGCCCCTTTGGCGGGAGGGCCCCCTACGAGCAGTACTTC
D gene: .; J gene: TRBJ1-5; V gene: TRBV6-1; clone size: .; CDR3 protein: CASSDLGGHIVNQPQHF; CDR3 DNA: TGTGCCAGCAGTGATTTGGGGGGGCACATAGTCAATCAGCCCCAGCATTTT
D gene: .; J gene: TRBJ2-7; V gene: TRBV19; clone size: .; CDR3 protein: CASSPGPGANYEQYF; CDR3 DNA: TGTGCCAGTAGTCCCGGACCCGGGGCCAACTACGAGCAGTACTTC
D gene: .; J gene: TRBJ2-5; V gene: TRBV5-1; clone size: .; CDR3 protein: CASSLMAAEETQYF; CDR3 DNA: TGCGCCAGCAGCTTGATGGCAGCCGAAGAGACCCAGTACTTC
D gene: .; J gene: TRBJ1-1; V gene: TRBV10-2; clone size: .; CDR3 protein: CASGSGASAFF; CDR3 DNA: TGCGCCAGCGGAAGCGGGGCCTCGGCTTTCTTT
D gene: .; J gene: TRBJ2-7; V gene: TRBV5-4; clone size: few; CDR3 protein: CASSLRGVEHEQYF; CDR3 DNA: TGTGCCAGCAGCTTGAGAGGGGTGGAGCACGAGCAGTACTTC
D gene: .; J gene: TRBJ2-3; V gene: TRBV2; clone size: once; CDR3 protein: CASSELRGSTDTQYF; CDR3 DNA: TGTGCCAGCAGTGAATTAAGAGGTAGCACAGATACGCAGTATTTT
D gene: .; J gene: TRBJ2-7; V gene: TRBV5-1; clone size: .; CDR3 protein: CASSSPRDAYEQYF; CDR3 DNA: TGCGCCAGCAGCTCCCCCAGGGATGCCTACGAGCAGTACTTC
D gene: .; J gene: TRBJ1-2; V gene: TRBV2; clone size: .; CDR3 protein: CASSVTQGSTHGYTF; CDR3 DNA: TGTGCCAGCAGCGTGACCCAGGGGTCTACACATGGCTACACCTTC
D gene: .; J gene: TRBJ1-5; V gene: TRBV6-6; clone size: .; CDR3 protein: CASSYTSRGRNQPQHF; CDR3 DNA: TGTGCCAGCAGTTACACTTCGAGGGGCCGCAATCAGCCCCAGCATTTT
D gene: .; J gene: TRBJ2-2; V gene: TRBV4-3; clone size: .; CDR3 protein: CASSLSGNTGELFF; CDR3 DNA: TGCGCCAGCAGCCTTTCCGGCAACACCGGGGAGCTGTTTTTT
D gene: .; J gene: TRBJ1-2; V gene: TRBV18; clone size: .; CDR3 protein: CASSPRGDNYGYTF; CDR3 DNA: TGTGCCAGCTCACCGCGCGGGGATAACTATGGCTACACCTTC